This T cell receptor beta chain comes out of a study of T cells in Graves' hyperthyroidism and ophthalmopathy. Study results and caveats: From stable hyperthyroidism, ophthalmopathy was separated by a 13 V-J model.

The length of the CDR3 is 13 residues. V lost 5 bases and J lost 6; bases outside the gene matches: 4. The germline V gene has CDR1 KGHDR and CDR2 SFDVKD. Amplified TCR beta CDR3 regions came from RNA transcripts. TCR CDR3 regions were first amplified by RT-PCR with HTBI primers. TCRdb re-analysed the multiplex PCR reads in MiXCR, keeping a single row per CDR3 protein. The repertoire holds a few hundred thousand distinct CDR3 sequences, with over 15% as singletons. The table lists this clonotype with many counts. As yet, its antigen is unknown. The sample was blood. The receptor was isolated from a woman aged 60-70 years with Graves' ophthalmopathy. The chain is built from TRBV24-1 and TRBJ1-2; 8 bases are a match to TRBD1. CDR3 region: CATSVVGQDGYTF. The CDR3 bases are TGTGCCACCAGTGTCGTGGGACAGGATGGCTACACCTTC.